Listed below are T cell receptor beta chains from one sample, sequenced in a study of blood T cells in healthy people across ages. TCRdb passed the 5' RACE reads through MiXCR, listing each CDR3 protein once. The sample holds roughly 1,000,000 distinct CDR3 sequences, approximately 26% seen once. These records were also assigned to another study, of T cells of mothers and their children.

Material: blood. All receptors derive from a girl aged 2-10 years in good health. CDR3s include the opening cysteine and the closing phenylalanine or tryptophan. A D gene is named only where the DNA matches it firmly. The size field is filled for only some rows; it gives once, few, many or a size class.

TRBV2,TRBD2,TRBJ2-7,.,TGTGCCAGCAGTCCAAGGGAGGGGACTAGCGGGCTCGAGCAGTACTTC,CASSPREGTSGLEQYF
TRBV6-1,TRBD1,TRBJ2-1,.,TGTGCCAGCAGTGAGGGGACAGGGGGCTTAAACAATGAGCAGTTCTTC,CASSEGTGGLNNEQFF
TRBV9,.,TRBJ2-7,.,TGTGCCAGCAGCGGGAGAACCTCGGCCTACGAGCAGTACTTC,CASSGRTSAYEQYF
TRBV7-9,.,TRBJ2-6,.,TGTGCCAGCAGCCCGAGCTCCGGGGGCTATGGGGCCAACGTCCTGACTTTC,CASSPSSGGYGANVLTF
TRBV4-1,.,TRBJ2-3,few,TGCGCCAGCAGCCAACCCTTCAAGGGGTTCGAGAAGTATTTT,CASSQPFKGFEKYF
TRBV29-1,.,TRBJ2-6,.,TGCAGCGTTGAGGCATCGGGAACTGGGGCCAACGTCCTGACTTTC,CSVEASGTGANVLTF
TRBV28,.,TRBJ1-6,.,TGTGCCAGCAACTTAGCATTTGGGAGCTCCTATAATTCACCCCTCCACTTT,CASNLAFGSSYNSPLHF
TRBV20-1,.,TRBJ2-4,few,TGCAGTGCTACTGCGGACGAGAACATTCAGTACTTC,CSATADENIQYF
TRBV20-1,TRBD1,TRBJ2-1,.,TGCAGTGCTAGAGGACAGGGTTATGAGCAGTTCTTC,CSARGQGYEQFF
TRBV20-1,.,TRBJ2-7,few,TGCAGTGCTAGAGTCCGGGCCTCGGCGAAATTGTACGAGCAGTACTTC,CSARVRASAKLYEQYF
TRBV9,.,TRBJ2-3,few,TGTGCCAGCAGCGTAGGTGGGGTTAACACAGATACGCAGTATTTT,CASSVGGVNTDTQYF
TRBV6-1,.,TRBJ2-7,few,TGTGCCAGCAGCCCCGTCCTCTACGAGCAGTACTTC,CASSPVLYEQYF
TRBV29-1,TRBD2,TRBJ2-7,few,TGCAGCGTCTGCACTAGCGAATCCTCCTACGAGCAGTACTTC,CSVCTSESSYEQYF
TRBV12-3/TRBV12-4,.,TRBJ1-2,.,TGTGCCAGCAGTTTCCGGACATTGGATGGCTACACCTTC,CASSFRTLDGYTF
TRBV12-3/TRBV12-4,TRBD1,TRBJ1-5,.,TGTGCCAGCAGTCCAACCGGGACAGGGAGACAGCCCCAGCATTTT,CASSPTGTGRQPQHF
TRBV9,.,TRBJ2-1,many,TGTGCCAGCAGCGTCGGGGTAAGCTCCTACAATGAGCAGTTCTTC,CASSVGVSSYNEQFF
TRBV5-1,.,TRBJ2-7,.,TGCGCCAGCAGCTCAGGGGCAGGGAACGAGCAGTACTTC,CASSSGAGNEQYF
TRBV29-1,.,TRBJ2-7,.,TGCAGCGTTGCGGAGGGACAGTACTACGAGCAGTACTTC,CSVAEGQYYEQYF
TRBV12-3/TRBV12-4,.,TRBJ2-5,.,TGTGCCAGCAGTCCCACAGGGGAGGAAGAGATCCAGTACTTC,CASSPTGEEEIQYF
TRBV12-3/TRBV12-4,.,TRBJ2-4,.,TGTGCCAGCTCGTGGACTTCAGGAAACATTCAGTACTTC,CASSWTSGNIQYF
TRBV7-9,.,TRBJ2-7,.,TGTGCCATAGACAGGGACTACGGGCAGTACTTC,CAIDRDYGQYF
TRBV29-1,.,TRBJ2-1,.,TGCAGCGCCGGACTTAACTACAATGAGCAGTTCTTC,CSAGLNYNEQFF
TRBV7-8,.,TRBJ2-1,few,TGTGCCAGCAGCTCCCCATCGAGGCCTGGCGGGGACTACAATGAGCAGTTCTTC,CASSSPSRPGGDYNEQFF
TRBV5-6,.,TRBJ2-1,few,TGTGCCAGCGGCTTCGCGGGATCACAGTTCTTC,CASGFAGSQFF
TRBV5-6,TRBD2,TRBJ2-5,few,TGTGCCAGCAGCTTTTTCGGGGGGGCTATCTTCTTC,CASSFFGGAIFF
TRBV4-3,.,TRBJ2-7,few,TGCGCCAGCAGCCAAGAGGTCACGGGCTCCTACGAGCAGTACTTC,CASSQEVTGSYEQYF
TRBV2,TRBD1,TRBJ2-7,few,TGTGCCAGCGGGAGACAGGGGGAAAACTACGAGCAGTACTTC,CASGRQGENYEQYF
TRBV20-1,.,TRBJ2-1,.,TGCAGCGTTCTGGCGATGGGTTGGAATGAGCAGTTCTTC,CSVLAMGWNEQFF
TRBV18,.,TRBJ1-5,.,TGTGCCAGCTCACCGATGCCAAACAGCAATCAGCCCCAGCATTTT,CASSPMPNSNQPQHF
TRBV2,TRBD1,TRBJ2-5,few,TGTGCCAGCAGATCAACGACAGGGTTGGTTGAGACCCAGTACTTC,CASRSTTGLVETQYF
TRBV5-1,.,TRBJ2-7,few,TGCGCCAGCAGCCCGGACCCACAGTGGGGCGAGCAGTACTTC,CASSPDPQWGEQYF
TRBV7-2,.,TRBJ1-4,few,TGTGCCAGCAGCTTTCAGCGTATTAATGAAAAACTGTTTTTT,CASSFQRINEKLFF
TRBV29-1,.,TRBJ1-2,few,TGCAGCGCATCAGGGAGCGGCTACACCTTC,CSASGSGYTF
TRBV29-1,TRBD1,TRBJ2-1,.,TGCAGCGTTGGTGGTAGGCAGGGGGCACCTGAGCAGTTCTTC,CSVGGRQGAPEQFF
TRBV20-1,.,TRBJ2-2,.,TGCAGTGCTCGCCACCCGGCCCGGCCGAACACCGGGGAGCTGTTTTTT,CSARHPARPNTGELFF
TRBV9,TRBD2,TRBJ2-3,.,TGTGCCAGCAGCGCCCTCTTGACTAGCGGGGGAACAGATACGCAGTATTTT,CASSALLTSGGTDTQYF
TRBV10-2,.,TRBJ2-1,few,TGCGCCTGCAGCCTCCTTAGCGCTCGCGCGGAAAATGAGCAGTTCTTC,CACSLLSARAENEQFF
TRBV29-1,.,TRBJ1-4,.,TGCAGCGTTGGAAGGCGCCTCAATGAAAAACTGTTTTTT,CSVGRRLNEKLFF
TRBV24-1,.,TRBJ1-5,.,TGTGCCACCCGTGGGGGCGCGCATCAGCCCCAGCATTTT,CATRGGAHQPQHF
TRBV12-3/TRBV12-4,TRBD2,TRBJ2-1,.,TGTGCCAGCAGCGCGGGGCTAGCGGGAGGGCCCGAGCAGTTCTTC,CASSAGLAGGPEQFF
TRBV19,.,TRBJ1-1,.,TGTGCCAGTAGTAACAGGTTGTTCGTGGGGGGTGGCGGCACTGAAGCTTTCTTT,CASSNRLFVGGGGTEAFF
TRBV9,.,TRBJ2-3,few,TGTGCCAGCAGCGCCGCAGCTGGGGGCCTCACAGATACGCAGTATTTT,CASSAAAGGLTDTQYF
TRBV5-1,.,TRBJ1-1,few,TGCGCCAGCACTGAAGACACCTTGAACACTGAAGCTTTCTTT,CASTEDTLNTEAFF
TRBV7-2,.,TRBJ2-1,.,TGTGCCAGCAGCTTAAGAGACCGTGAGCAGTTCTTC,CASSLRDREQFF
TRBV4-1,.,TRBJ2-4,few,TGCGCCAGCAGGGACAGTCTTTCGTTTGGGGGGTTTGACATTCAGTACTTC,CASRDSLSFGGFDIQYF
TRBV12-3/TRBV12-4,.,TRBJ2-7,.,TGTGCCAGCAGTCGGGACCCACAGTTCTCCTACGAGCAGTACTTC,CASSRDPQFSYEQYF
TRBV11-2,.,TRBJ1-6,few,TGTGCCAGCAGCGAACCGCCCAATATAATACCCCTCCACTTT,CASSEPPNIIPLHF
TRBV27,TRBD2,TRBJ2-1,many,TGTGCCAGCAGCATAGCGGGCTCCTACAATGAGCAGTTCTTC,CASSIAGSYNEQFF
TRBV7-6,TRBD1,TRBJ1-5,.,TGTGCCAGCAGCTCCCGACAGGGGGGTAATCAGCCCCAGCATTTT,CASSSRQGGNQPQHF
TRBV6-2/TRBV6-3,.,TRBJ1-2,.,TGTGCCAGCACCCCGCCGGGACCCGGGGCGCAGATCTTC,CASTPPGPGAQIF
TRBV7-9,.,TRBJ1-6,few,TGTGCCAGCAGCTTACCCAAACGGACGTCCGGCGGGACACCCCTCCACTTT,CASSLPKRTSGGTPLHF
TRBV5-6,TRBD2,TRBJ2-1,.,TGTGCCAGCACCCGGACTAGCGGGATTGATAGCGAGCAGTTCTTC,CASTRTSGIDSEQFF
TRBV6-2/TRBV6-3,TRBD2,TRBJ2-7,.,TGTGCCACCGGACTAGCGGGAGGTCCCTCCTACGAGCAGTACTTC,CATGLAGGPSYEQYF
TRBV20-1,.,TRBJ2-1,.,TGCAGTGCTAGATCCTTAGACTCGCCTTCCTACAATGAGCAGTTCTTC,CSARSLDSPSYNEQFF
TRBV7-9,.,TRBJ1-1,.,TGTGCCAGCAGCCCATCCCTCGGGGTTGAAGCTTTCTTT,CASSPSLGVEAFF
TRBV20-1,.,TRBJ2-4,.,TGCAGTGCTAGGGGGGTGCAGGTAGATTCCAAGATTCAGTACTTC,CSARGVQVDSKIQYF
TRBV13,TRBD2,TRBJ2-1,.,TGTGCCAGCAGCTTCCAAGGGGCGGGGGGATACGATGAGCAGTTCTTC,CASSFQGAGGYDEQFF